Listed here is a single T cell receptor beta chain. The data originate from a study of blood T cell repertoires in COVID-19. Overall study: Nucleic acid was either cDNA or gDNA, and it came from T cells, B-cell-depleted T cells, or PBMCs.

In the authors' workflow: Counts of nucleated cells, estimated from reference gene primer amplification, were obtained. Data came from immunoSEQ multiplex PCR; TCRdb stores just in-frame clones and leaves some out. From that table come the V and J calls and clone size; the DNA was used to work out D and trimming. Among about 250,000 clones, around 88% were seen once, and the ten largest hold around 7.9%. This CDR3 has 13 residues. The germline V gene encodes CDR1 SGHVS and CDR2 FNYEAQ. Trimming removed 5 bases from V and 7 bases from J, with 9 bases in between. The receptor was isolated from a man aged 35-49 years with active or convalescent COVID-19. The chain uses TRBV7-6 and TRBJ1-6; D perhaps matches TRBD1 (5 bases). Sequenced: peripheral blood. For the CDR3, the DNA is TGTGCCAGCAGCCAACAGGAAAATTCACCCCTCCACTTT. This gives the protein CASSQQENSPLHF.